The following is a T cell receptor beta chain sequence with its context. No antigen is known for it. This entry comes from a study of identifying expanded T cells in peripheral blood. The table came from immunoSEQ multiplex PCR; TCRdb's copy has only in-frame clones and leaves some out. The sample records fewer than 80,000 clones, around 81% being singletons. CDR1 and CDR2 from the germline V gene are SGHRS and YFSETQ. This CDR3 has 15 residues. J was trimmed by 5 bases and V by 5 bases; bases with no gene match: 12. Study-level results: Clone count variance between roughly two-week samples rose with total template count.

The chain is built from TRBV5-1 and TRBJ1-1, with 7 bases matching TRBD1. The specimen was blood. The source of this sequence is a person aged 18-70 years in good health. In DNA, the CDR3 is TGCGCCAGCAGACCGGAGCAGGGGGTATGGACTGAAGCTTTCTTT. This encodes CASRPEQGVWTEAFF. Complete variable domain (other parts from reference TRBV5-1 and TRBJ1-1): KAGVTQTPRYLIKTRGQQVTLSCSPISGHRSVSWYQQTPGQGLQFLFEYFSETQRNKGNFPGRFSGRQFSNSRSEMNVSTLELGDSALYLCASRPEQGVWTEAFFGQGTRLTVV.